This record looks at one T cell receptor beta chain sequence and its context. Its antigen is undetermined. In germline, CDR1 is MNHNS, CDR2 SASEGT. This CDR3 is built from 19 residues. V lost 4 bases and J lost 0, with 22 bases in between. This specimen belongs to a study of T cell repertoires and Cas9 in healthy adults. Across the study: CD4 and CD8 compartments: SpCas9-reactive T cells profiled for potency, cytotoxicity, lineage.

Study results and caveats: Reportedly, SpCas9-reactive effector T cell proliferation and function were mitigated by SpCas9-reactive Tregs in vitro.

Sequenced by immunoSEQ multiplex PCR; TCRdb stores in-frame clones only, minus some. The sample lists fewer than 15,000 clones; around nine tenths were seen once. The receptor's source is a human donor in good health. The rearrangement joins TRBV6-1 to TRBJ1-3, with D uncertain. Sequencing was carried out using Tregs (CD4+, CD25+, CD127-, CD137-, CD154-) from PBMCs; culture status not recorded. The CDR3: CASSALFPVSWTSGNTIYF. As DNA, the CDR3 is TGTGCCAGCAGTGCCCTATTTCCGGTTAGTTGGACCTCTGGAAACACCATATATTTT.